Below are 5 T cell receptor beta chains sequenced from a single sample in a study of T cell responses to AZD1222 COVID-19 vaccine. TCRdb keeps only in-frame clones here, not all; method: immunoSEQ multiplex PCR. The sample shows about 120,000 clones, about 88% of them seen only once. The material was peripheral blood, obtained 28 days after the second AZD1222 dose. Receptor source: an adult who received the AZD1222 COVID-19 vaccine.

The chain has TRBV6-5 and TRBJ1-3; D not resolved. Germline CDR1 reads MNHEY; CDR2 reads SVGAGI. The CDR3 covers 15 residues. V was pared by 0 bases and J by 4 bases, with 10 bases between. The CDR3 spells CASSYSMARGNTIYF. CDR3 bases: TGTGCCAGCAGTTACTCGATGGCGAGGGGAAACACCATATATTTT.

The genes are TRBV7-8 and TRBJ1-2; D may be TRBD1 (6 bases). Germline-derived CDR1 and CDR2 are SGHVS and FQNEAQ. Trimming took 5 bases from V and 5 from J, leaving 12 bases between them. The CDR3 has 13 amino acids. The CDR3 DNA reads TGTGCCAGCAGCCTCGGGACACTGTATGGCTACACCTTC. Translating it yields CASSLGTLYGYTF.

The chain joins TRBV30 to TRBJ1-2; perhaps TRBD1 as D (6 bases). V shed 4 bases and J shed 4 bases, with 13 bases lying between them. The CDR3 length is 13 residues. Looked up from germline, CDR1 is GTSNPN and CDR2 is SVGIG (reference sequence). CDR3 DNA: TGTGCCTGGACAGGGGTCATAAGCTATGGCTACACCTTC. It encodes CAWTGVISYGYTF.

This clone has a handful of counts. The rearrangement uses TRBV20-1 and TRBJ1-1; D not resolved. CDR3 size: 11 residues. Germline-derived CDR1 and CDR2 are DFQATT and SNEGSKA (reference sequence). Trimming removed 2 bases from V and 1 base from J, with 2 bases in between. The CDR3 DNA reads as TGCAGTGCTAGACAGAACACTGAAGCTTTCTTT. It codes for CSARQNTEAFF.

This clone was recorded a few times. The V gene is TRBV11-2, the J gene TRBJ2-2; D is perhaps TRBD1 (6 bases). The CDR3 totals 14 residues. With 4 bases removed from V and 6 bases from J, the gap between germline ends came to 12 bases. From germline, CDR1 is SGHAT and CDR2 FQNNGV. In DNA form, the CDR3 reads TGTGCCAGCAGCTCGTTAACAGGGCCCGGGGAGCTGTTTTTT. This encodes CASSSLTGPGELFF.